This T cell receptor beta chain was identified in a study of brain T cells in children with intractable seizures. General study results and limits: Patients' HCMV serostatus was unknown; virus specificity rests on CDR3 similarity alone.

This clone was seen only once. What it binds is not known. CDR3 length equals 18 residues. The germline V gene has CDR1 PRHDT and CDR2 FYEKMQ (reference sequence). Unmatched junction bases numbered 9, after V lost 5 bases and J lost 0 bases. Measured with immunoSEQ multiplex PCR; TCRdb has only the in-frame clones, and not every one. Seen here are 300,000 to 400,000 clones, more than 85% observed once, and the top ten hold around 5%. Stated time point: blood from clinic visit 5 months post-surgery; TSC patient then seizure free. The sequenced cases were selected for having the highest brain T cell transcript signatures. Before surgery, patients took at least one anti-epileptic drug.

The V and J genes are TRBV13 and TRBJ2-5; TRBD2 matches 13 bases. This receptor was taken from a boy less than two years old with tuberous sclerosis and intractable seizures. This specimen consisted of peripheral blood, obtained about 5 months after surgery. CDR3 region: CASSHRTSGRENQETQYF. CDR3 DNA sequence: TGTGCCAGCAGCCACCGGACTAGCGGGAGAGAGAACCAAGAGACCCAGTACTTC. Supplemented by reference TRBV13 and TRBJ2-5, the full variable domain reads AAGVIQSPRHLIKEKRETATLKCYPIPRHDTVYWYQQGPGQDPQFLISFYEKMQSDKGSIPDRFSAQQFSDYHSELNMSSLELGDSALYFCASSHRTSGRENQETQYFGPGTRLLVL.